A selection of T cell receptor beta chains follows, all from one sample in a study of ipilimumab plus nivolumab after autologous stem cell transplantation. The protocol was immunoSEQ multiplex PCR, while the TCRdb copy is restricted to in-frame clones and leaves out a portion. The top ten clones hold about 6.8% of a sample with 15,000 to 20,000 clones, about four fifths of them seen once. The sample here was PBMCs, taken in a trial of ipilimumab plus nivolumab as post-transplant consolidation. The receptors were gathered from a male donor with diffuse large B-cell lymphoma. CDR3s include the opening cysteine and the closing phenylalanine or tryptophan. A D gene is named only where the DNA matches it firmly. For some rows the clone size is stated as once, few or many, or as a class when expanded; others skip it.

V gene	D gene	J gene	clone size	CDR3 protein	CDR3 DNA
TRBV18	TRBD1	TRBJ2-1	.	CASSPPRGLGNEQFF	TGTGCCAGCTCACCACCGAGGGGGCTGGGCAATGAGCAGTTCTTC
TRBV7-2	.	TRBJ2-5	.	CASSFVGSYPPRETQYF	TGTGCCAGCAGCTTCGTCGGGTCCTACCCTCCTCGAGAGACCCAGTACTTC
TRBV2	.	TRBJ2-2	.	CASRTANKNTGELFF	TGTGCCAGCAGGACAGCTAATAAAAACACCGGGGAGCTGTTTTTT
TRBV4-2	.	TRBJ1-1	.	CASSQERGGTNTEAFF	TGTGCCAGCAGCCAAGAACGGGGCGGCACGAACACTGAAGCTTTCTTT
TRBV25-1	.	TRBJ2-1	.	CASSESGDGNEQFF	TGTGCCAGCAGTGAATCGGGAGATGGCAATGAGCAGTTCTTC
TRBV7-2	TRBD2	TRBJ2-2	.	CASSLRGEGLTGELFF	TGTGCCAGCAGCTTACGGGGGGAAGGGCTCACCGGGGAGCTGTTTTTT
TRBV5-8	TRBD2	TRBJ2-5	.	CASRTGTSGGAAETQYF	TGTGCCAGCAGAACCGGGACTAGCGGGGGGGCCGCAGAGACCCAGTACTTC
TRBV28	.	TRBJ1-3	.	CASSLYSDSSGNTIYF	TGTGCCAGCAGTTTATATTCGGACAGCTCTGGAAACACCATATATTTT
TRBV6-6	.	TRBJ2-7	.	CASSYRSEQYF	TGTGCCAGCAGTTACAGGTCCGAGCAGTACTTC
TRBV11-2	TRBD2	TRBJ2-3	.	CASSSLLAGGTDTQYF	TGTGCCAGCAGCTCCCTACTAGCGGGGGGGACAGATACGCAGTATTTT
TRBV19	.	TRBJ1-5	.	CASGRVPEQHF	TGTGCCAGTGGACGGGTCCCCGAGCAGCATTTT
TRBV7-8	TRBD1	TRBJ1-2	.	CASSIGQGSYGYTF	TGTGCCAGCAGCATTGGACAGGGATCGTATGGCTACACCTTC
TRBV19	TRBD1	TRBJ1-4	.	CASSGGQPRDEKLFF	TGTGCCAGTAGTGGGGGACAGCCAAGGGATGAAAAACTGTTTTTT
TRBV7-6	.	TRBJ2-2	.	CASSLVRGDSTGELFF	TGTGCCAGCAGCTTAGTCAGGGGAGATAGCACCGGGGAGCTGTTTTTT
TRBV4-2	.	TRBJ1-3	.	CASSQDLGGHSGNTIYF	TGTGCCAGCAGCCAAGATCTAGGCGGACACTCTGGAAACACCATATATTTT
TRBV18	.	TRBJ1-5	once	CASSAQGRQPQHF	TGTGCCAGTTCGGCACAGGGACGTCAGCCCCAGCATTTT
TRBV5-6	TRBD1	TRBJ1-1	.	CASSKDTGAGAFF	TGTGCCAGCAGCAAAGACACAGGGGCTGGTGCTTTCTTT
TRBV5-1	.	TRBJ2-1	.	CASSVETHYNEQFF	TGCGCCAGCAGCGTGGAGACACACTACAATGAGCAGTTCTTC
TRBV4-2	TRBD2	TRBJ2-3	.	CASSQSSASGAMWTSTDTQYF	TGTGCCAGCAGCCAATCATCGGCCAGCGGGGCGATGTGGACTAGCACAGATACGCAGTATTTT
TRBV5-1	.	TRBJ2-3	.	CASSSGPGADTQYF	TGCGCCAGCAGCAGTGGGCCCGGGGCAGATACGCAGTATTTT
TRBV7-2	.	TRBJ2-5	.	CASSSRRGPFGGETQYF	TGTGCCAGCAGCTCCCGGCGCGGGCCATTCGGGGGAGAGACCCAGTACTTC
TRBV7-2	TRBD1	TRBJ2-5	.	CASSTSGTGGQETQYF	TGTGCCAGCAGCACCTCCGGGACAGGGGGCCAAGAGACCCAGTACTTC
TRBV6-5	TRBD1	TRBJ1-1	.	CASSLVPGQGSAFF	TGTGCCAGCAGTTTGGTCCCGGGACAGGGGTCGGCTTTCTTT
TRBV30	.	TRBJ1-3	.	CACSQGGYTIYF	TGTGCCTGTTCCCAGGGAGGGTACACCATATATTTT
TRBV6-6	TRBD1	TRBJ1-1	.	CASSSFGRGEAFF	TGTGCCAGCTCATCTTTCGGCAGGGGGGAAGCTTTCTTT
TRBV6-5	.	TRBJ1-3	.	CASSLQGNTIYF	TGTGCCAGCAGTTTGCAGGGAAACACCATATATTTT
TRBV15	.	TRBJ2-5	.	CATSRGGQEETQYF	TGTGCCACCAGCAGAGGGGGGCAGGAAGAGACCCAGTACTTC
TRBV6-5	.	TRBJ1-2	.	CASSTLARPNYGYTF	TGTGCCAGCAGCACCCTTGCCCGACCAAACTATGGCTACACCTTC
TRBV7-9	.	TRBJ1-1	.	CASSPLGGHGEAFF	TGTGCCAGCAGCCCCCTAGGGGGGCATGGTGAAGCTTTCTTT
TRBV5-6	.	TRBJ1-3	.	CASSSLPLSGNTIYF	TGTGCCAGCAGCTCCCTACCCCTCTCGGGAAACACCATATATTTT
TRBV5-6	TRBD2	TRBJ2-3	.	CASSWGLAGGLNTDTQYF	TGTGCCAGCAGCTGGGGACTAGCGGGGGGGCTCAACACAGATACGCAGTATTTT
TRBV7-2	TRBD1	TRBJ2-2	once	CASSSSTRQGMGYGELFF	TGTGCCAGCAGCTCATCGACCCGACAGGGGATGGGATATGGGGAGCTGTTTTTT
TRBV2	.	TRBJ1-1	.	CASSVGSGVEAFF	TGTGCCAGCAGTGTGGGCAGTGGCGTTGAAGCTTTCTTT
TRBV7-3	.	TRBJ1-1	once	CASSSRDSTEAFF	TGTGCCAGCAGCTCCCGGGATAGCACTGAAGCTTTCTTT
TRBV7-6	.	TRBJ2-5	.	CASSSISLGETQYF	TGTGCCAGCAGTTCTATTAGTTTGGGCGAGACCCAGTACTTC
TRBV7-9	.	TRBJ2-5	.	CASSITSIQETQYF	TGTGCCAGCAGCATAACCAGCATTCAAGAGACCCAGTACTTC
TRBV18	.	TRBJ2-2	.	CASSPRLARLTGELFF	TGTGCCAGCTCACCGCGGCTAGCGAGATTAACCGGGGAGCTGTTTTTT
TRBV27	TRBD1	TRBJ1-4	.	CASSFQGAREKLFF	TGTGCCAGCAGTTTCCAGGGGGCTCGGGAAAAACTGTTTTTT
TRBV7-3	TRBD1	TRBJ2-5	.	CASANNRGPVETQYF	TGTGCCAGCGCAAATAACAGGGGTCCGGTAGAGACCCAGTACTTC
TRBV6-1	.	TRBJ1-1	.	CASTVPGGLAEAFF	TGTGCCAGCACCGTACCGGGGGGCCTCGCCGAAGCTTTCTTT
TRBV2	.	TRBJ1-1	.	CASSVRLEAFF	TGTGCCAGCAGTGTGAGATTAGAAGCTTTCTTT
TRBV6-1	.	TRBJ2-7	.	CASSEYLPGSVISPYEQYF	TGTGCCAGCAGTGAGTATCTCCCGGGTTCCGTAATATCACCCTACGAGCAGTACTTC